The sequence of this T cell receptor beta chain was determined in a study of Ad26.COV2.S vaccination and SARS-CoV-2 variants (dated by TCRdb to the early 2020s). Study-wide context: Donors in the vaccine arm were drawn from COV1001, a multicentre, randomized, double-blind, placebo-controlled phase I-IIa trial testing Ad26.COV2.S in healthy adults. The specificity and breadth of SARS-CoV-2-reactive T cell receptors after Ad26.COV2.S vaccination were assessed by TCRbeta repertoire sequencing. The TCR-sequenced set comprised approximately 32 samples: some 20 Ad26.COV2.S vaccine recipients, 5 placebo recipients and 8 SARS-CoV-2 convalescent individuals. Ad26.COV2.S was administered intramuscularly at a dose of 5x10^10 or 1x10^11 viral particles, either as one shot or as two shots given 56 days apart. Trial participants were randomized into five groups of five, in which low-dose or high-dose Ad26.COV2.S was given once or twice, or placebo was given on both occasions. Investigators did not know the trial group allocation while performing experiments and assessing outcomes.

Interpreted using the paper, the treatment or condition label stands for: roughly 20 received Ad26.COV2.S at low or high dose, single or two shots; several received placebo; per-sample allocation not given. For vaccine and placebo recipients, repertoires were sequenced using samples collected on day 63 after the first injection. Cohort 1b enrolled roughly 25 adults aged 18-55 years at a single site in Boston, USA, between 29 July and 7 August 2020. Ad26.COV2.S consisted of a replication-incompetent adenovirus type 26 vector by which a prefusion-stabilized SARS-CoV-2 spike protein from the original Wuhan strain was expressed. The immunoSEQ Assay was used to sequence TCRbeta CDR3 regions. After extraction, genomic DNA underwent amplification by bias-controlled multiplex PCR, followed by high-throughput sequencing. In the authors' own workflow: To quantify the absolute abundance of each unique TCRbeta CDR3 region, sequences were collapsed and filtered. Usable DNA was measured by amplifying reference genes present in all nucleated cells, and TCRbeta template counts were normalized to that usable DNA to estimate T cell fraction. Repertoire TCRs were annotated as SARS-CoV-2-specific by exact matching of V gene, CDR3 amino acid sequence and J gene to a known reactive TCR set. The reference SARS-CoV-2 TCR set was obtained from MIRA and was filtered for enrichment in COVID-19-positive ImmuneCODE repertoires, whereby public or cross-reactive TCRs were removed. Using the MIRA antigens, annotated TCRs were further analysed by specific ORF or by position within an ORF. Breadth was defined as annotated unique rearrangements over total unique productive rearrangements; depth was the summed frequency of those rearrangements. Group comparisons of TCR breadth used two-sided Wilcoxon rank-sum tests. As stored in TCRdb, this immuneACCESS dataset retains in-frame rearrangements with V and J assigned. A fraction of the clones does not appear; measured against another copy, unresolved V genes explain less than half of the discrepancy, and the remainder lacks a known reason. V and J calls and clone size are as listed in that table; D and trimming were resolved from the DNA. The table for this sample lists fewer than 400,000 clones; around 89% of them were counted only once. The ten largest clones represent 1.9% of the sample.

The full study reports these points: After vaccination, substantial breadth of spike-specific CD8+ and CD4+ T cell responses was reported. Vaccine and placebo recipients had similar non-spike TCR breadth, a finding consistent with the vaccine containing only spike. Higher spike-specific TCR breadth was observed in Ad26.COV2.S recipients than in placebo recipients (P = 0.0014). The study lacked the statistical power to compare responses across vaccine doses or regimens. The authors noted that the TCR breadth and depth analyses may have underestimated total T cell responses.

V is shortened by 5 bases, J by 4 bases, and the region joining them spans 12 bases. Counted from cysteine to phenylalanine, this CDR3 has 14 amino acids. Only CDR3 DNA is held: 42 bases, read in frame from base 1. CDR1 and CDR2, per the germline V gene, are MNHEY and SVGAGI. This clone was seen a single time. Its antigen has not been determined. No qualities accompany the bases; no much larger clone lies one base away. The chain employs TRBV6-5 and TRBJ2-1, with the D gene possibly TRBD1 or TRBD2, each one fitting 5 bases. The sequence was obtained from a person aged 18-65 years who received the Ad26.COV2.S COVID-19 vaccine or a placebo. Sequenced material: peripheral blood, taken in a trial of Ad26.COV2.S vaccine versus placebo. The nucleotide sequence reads TGTGCCAGCAGTCCCTCGGGACCTTACAATGAGCAGTTCTTC. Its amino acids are CASSPSGPYNEQFF.